Below, 2 T cell receptor beta chains from the same sample are listed, as sequenced in a study of PD-L1 blockade in urothelial cancer. Indicated time point: peripheral blood 6 weeks after treatment start. Only in-frame clones appear in the TCRdb table, and some are missing; sequencing was by immunoSEQ multiplex PCR. The sample has about 43,000 clones; roughly four fifths are singletons. Sample: PBMCs, taken around atezolizumab (anti-PD-L1) treatment. All receptors come from a man aged 55-75 years with urothelial cancer.

The chain links TRBV4-1 to TRBJ1-4; D is uncertain. The CDR3 is 15 residues long. The V gene's germline CDR1 is MGHRA and CDR2 YSYEKL. V was trimmed by 3 bases and J by 2 bases, leaving 10 bases between them. The CDR3, as DNA: TGCGCCAGCAGCCAGGCCTGGGCGACTAATGAAAAACTGTTTTTT. Translated, it gives CASSQAWATNEKLFF.

The rearrangement links TRBV4-1 to TRBJ2-7; 13 bases match TRBD2. Germline V gene lookup returns CDR1 MGHRA and CDR2 YSYEKL. The junction had 9 bases not matched to a gene; V was cut back by 0 bases and J by 4 bases. The CDR3 length is 18 residues. CDR3 loop: CASSQDPGLAGQKYEQYF. The CDR3 bases are TGCGCCAGCAGCCAAGATCCGGGACTAGCGGGGCAGAAGTACGAGCAGTACTTC.